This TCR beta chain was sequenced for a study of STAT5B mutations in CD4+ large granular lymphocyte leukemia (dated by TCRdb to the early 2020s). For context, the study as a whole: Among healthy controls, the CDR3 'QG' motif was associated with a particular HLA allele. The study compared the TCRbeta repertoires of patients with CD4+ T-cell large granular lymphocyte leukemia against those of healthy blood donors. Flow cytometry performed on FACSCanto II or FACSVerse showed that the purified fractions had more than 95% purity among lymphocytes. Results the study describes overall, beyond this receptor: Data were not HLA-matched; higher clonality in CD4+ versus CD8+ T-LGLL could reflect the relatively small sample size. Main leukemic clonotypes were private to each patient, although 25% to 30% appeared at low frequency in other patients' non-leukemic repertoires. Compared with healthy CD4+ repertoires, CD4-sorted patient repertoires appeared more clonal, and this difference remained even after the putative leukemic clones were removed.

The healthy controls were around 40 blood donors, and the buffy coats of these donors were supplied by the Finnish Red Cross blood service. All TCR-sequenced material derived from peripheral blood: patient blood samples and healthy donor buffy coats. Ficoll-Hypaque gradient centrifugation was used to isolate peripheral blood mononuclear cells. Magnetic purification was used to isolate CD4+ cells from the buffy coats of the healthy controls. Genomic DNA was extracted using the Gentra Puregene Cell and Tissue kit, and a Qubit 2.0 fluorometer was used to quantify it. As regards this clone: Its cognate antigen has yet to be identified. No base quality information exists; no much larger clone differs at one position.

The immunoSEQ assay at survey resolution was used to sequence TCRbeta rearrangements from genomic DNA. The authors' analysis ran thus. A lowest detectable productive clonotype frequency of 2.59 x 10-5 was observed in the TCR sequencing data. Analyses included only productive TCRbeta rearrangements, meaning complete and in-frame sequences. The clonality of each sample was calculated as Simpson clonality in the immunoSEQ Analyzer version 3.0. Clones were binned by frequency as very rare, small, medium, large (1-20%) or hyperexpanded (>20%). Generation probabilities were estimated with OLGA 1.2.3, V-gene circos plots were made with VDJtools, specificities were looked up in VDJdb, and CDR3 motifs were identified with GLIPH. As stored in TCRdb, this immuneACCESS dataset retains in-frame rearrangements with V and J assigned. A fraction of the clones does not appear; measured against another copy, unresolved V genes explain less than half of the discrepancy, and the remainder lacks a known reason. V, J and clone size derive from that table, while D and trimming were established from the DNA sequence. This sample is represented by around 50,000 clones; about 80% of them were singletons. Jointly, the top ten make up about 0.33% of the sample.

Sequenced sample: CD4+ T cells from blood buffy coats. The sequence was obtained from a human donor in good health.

This receptor carries the CDR3 CASSPSADLNTEAFF. The bases are TGTGCCAGCTCTCCCTCTGCGGACTTGAACACTGAAGCTTTCTTT. The chain couples TRBV18 to TRBJ1-1; no D gene is confidently identified. The CDR3 holds 15 amino acids from the cysteine to the phenylalanine. Only CDR3 DNA remains: 45 bases, in frame from the first base. CDR1 and CDR2 (KGHSH, LQKENI) derive from the germline V gene. Relative to germline, V is 6 bases shorter and J is 0 bases shorter, with 14 bases between their ends.